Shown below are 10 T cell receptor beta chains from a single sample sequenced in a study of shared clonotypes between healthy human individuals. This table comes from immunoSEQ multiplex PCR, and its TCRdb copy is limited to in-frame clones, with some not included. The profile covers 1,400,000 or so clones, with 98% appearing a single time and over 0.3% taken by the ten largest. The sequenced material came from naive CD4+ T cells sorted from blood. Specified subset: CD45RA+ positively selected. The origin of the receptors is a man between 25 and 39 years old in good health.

The CDR3, as DNA: TGTGCCAGCTCACCACCAGACAGGGTTCTCTCCCTCACAGGTGAGCAGTTCTTC. Its protein is CASSPPDRVLSLTGEQFF. This chain joins TRBV18 and TRBJ2-1, with 7 bases that match TRBD1. Germline lookup yields CDR1 KGHSH and CDR2 LQKENI. Losses at the gene ends were 0 bases for V and 9 bases for J; bases not matched to a gene: 17. The CDR3 runs 18 residues.

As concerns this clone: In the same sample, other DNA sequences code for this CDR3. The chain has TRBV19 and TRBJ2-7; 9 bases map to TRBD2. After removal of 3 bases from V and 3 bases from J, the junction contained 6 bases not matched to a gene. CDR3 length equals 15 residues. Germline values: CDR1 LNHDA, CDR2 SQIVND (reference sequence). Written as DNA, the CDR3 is TGTGCCAGTAGTATTGTAGCGGGAGTAAACTACGAGCAGTACTTC. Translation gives CASSIVAGVNYEQYF.

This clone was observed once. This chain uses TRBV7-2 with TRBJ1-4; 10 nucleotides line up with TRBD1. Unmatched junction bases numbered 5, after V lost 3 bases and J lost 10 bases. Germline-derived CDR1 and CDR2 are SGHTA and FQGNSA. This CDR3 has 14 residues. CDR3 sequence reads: CASSLDRDRGKLFF. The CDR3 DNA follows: TGTGCCAGCAGCTTGGACAGGGACAGGGGAAAACTGTTTTTT.

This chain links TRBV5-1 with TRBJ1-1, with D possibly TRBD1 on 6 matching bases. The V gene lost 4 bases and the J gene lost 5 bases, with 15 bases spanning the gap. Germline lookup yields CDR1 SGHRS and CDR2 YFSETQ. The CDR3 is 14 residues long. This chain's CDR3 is CASSPGHRETEAFF. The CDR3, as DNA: TGCGCCAGCAGCCCGGGACACCGGGAGACTGAAGCTTTCTTT.

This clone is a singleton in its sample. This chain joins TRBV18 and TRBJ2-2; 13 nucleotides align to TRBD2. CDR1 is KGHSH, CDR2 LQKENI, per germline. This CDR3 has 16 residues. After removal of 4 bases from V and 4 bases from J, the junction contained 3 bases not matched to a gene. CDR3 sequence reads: CASSLGLAGPTGELFF. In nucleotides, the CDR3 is TGTGCCAGCTCACTGGGACTAGCGGGACCCACCGGGGAGCTGTTTTTT.

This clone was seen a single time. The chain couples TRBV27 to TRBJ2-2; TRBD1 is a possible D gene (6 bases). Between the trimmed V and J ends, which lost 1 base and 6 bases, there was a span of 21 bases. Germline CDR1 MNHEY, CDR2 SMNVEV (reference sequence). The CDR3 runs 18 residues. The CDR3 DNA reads TGTGCCAGCAGTTTATATCCCCCCTCGGTGCCAGGGGCCGGGGAGCTGTTTTTT. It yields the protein CASSLYPPSVPGAGELFF.

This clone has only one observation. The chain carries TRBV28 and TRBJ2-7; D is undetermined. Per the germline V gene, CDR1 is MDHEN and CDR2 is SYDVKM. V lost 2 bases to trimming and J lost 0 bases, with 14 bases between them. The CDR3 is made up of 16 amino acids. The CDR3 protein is CASSLGLEPYSYEQYF. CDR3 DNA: TGTGCCAGCAGTTTAGGCTTAGAACCGTACTCCTACGAGCAGTACTTC.

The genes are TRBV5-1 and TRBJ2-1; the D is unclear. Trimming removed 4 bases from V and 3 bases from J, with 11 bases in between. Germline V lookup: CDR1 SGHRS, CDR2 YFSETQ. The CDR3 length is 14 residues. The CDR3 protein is CASSRGLNYNEQFF. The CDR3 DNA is TGCGCCAGCAGCCGAGGCCTTAACTACAATGAGCAGTTCTTC.

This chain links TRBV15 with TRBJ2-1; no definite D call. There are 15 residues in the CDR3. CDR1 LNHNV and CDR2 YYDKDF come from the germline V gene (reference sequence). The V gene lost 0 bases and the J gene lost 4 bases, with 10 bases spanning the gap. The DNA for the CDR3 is TGTGCCACCAGCAGAGATCCGAGTACATACAATGAGCAGTTCTTC. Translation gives CATSRDPSTYNEQFF.

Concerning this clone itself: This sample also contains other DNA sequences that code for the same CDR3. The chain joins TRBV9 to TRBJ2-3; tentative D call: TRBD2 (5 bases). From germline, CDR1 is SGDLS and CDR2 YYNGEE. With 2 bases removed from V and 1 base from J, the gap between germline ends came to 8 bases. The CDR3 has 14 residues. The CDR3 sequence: CASSVSGGTDTQYF. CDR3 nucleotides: TGTGCCAGCAGCGTTTCCGGGGGCACAGATACGCAGTATTTT.